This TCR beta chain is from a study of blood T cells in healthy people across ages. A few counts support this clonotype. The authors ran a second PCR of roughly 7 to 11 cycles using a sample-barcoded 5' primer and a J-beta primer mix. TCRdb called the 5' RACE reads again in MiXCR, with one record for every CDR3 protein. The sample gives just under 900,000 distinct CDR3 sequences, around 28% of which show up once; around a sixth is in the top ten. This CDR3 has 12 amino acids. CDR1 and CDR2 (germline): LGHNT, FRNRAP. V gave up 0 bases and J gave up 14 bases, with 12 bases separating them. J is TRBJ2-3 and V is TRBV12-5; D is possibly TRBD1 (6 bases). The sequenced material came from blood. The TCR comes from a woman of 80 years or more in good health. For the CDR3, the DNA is TGTGCTAGTGGTTTGGTACCCGAGGACAGGTATTTT. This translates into CASGLVPEDRYF.